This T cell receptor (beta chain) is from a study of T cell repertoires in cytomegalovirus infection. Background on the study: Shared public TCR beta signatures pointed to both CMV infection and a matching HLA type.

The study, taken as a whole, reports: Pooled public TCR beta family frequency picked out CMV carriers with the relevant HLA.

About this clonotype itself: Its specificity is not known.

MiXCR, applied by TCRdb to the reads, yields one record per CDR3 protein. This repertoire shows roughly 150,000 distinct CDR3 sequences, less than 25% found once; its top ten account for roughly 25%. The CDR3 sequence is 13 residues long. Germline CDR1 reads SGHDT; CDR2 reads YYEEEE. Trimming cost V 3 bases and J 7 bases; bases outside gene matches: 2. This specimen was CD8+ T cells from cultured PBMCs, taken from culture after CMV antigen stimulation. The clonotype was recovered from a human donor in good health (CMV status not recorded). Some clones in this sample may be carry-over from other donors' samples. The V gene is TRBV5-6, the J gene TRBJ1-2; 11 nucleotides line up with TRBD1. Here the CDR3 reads CASSWDRGSGYTF. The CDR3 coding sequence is TGTGCCAGCAGCTGGGACAGGGGGTCTGGCTACACCTTC.